This T cell receptor beta chain emerged from a study of shared T cell receptors in the human thymus. Sequenced by immunoSEQ multiplex PCR; TCRdb stores in-frame clones only, minus some. The sample includes almost 550,000 clones, about 80% of them seen just once. V lost 3 bases to trimming and J lost 2 bases; unmatched junction nucleotides: 4. The CDR3 covers 14 residues. From germline, CDR1 is SGHNT and CDR2 YYREEE (reference sequence). These data were also filed under a second study, of human thymus T cells. Per that study: Thymus tissue for the work was resected from patients undergoing corrective heart surgery. Gene usage for V and J segments appeared biased in thymic and blood repertoires.

This TCR came from a boy less than two years old with a congenital heart defect. Sequencing was carried out using thymocytes. The rearrangement joins TRBV5-4 to TRBJ2-7, with 8 bases identical to TRBD1. This CDR3 is CASSCYRGTYEQYF. The CDR3 nucleotides are TGTGCCAGCAGCTGCTACAGGGGGACCTACGAGCAGTACTTC.